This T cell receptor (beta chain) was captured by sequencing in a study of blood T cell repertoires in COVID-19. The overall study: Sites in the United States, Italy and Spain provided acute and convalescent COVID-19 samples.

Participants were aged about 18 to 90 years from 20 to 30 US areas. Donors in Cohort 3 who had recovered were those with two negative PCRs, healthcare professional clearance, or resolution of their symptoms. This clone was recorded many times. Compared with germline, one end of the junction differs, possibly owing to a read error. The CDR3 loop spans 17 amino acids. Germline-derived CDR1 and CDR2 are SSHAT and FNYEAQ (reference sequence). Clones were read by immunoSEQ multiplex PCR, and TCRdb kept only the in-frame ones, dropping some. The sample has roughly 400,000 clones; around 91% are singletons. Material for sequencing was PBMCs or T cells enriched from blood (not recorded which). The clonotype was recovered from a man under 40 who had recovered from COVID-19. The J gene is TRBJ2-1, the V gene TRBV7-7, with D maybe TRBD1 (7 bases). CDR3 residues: CASSPGVSRKGGYEQFF. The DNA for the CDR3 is TGTGCTAGCAGCCCGGGGGTCTCAAGAAAAGGGGGCTATGAGCAGTTCTTC.